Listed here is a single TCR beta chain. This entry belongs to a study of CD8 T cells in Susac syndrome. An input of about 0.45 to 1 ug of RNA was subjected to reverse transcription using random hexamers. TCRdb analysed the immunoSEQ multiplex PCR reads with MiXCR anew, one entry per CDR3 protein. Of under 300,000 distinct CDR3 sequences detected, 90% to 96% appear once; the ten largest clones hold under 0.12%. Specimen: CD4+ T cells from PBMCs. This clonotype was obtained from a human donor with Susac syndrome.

Here the CDR3 DNA reads TGTGCCAGTAGTGGCAGGACAGCCCAGGGGGGGACCCAGTACTTC. Translation gives CASSGRTAQGGTQYF. The chain recombines TRBV19 with TRBJ2-5, with D maybe TRBD1 (7 bases). Between the trimmed V and J ends, which lost 5 bases and 7 bases, there was a span of 20 bases. Germline V gives CDR1 LNHDA, CDR2 SQIVND (reference sequence). This CDR3 comprises 15 residues.